This is a list of T cell receptor beta chains from one sample in a study of T cells after yellow fever vaccination. One entry per CDR3 protein results from TCRdb running MiXCR on the 5' RACE reads. The table includes 500,000 to 700,000 distinct CDR3 sequences, 15% to 20% detected once. The sequenced sample was PBMCs, obtained 15 days after the yellow fever booster vaccination. These receptors were taken from a man aged 25 to 45 who received the YFV17D yellow fever vaccine. Both conserved end residues are part of each CDR3. The D gene is left open where the match is weak. Expanded clones get a size class; other rows say once, few or many, or leave the size out.

>-|TRBJ2-7|TRBV7-2|-|13
TGTGCCAGCAGCGGCGTCAGGGGAGACGAGCAGTACTTC
CASSGVRGDEQYF
>TRBD1|TRBJ2-7|TRBV12-3/TRBV12-4|few|15
TGTGCCAGCAGTTTTGGGACAGCAAACTACTACGAGCAGTACTTC
CASSFGTANYYEQYF
>TRBD2|TRBJ2-3|TRBV20-1|few|13
TGCAGTGTCCCGGGACTAGCCACAGATACGCAGTATTTT
CSVPGLATDTQYF
>-|TRBJ2-7|TRBV7-9|few|12
TGTGCCAGCAGCTTAGTTGTCTACGAGCAGTACTTC
CASSLVVYEQYF
>-|TRBJ2-3|TRBV5-4|few|18
TGTGCCAGCAGCTTGTATAAGTTGGCAGGGGCAAATGCAGATACGCAGTATTTT
CASSLYKLAGANADTQYF
>TRBD2|TRBJ2-3|TRBV6-1|-|16
TGTGCCAGCAGATCCGGGGCTAGCGGTCGAACAGATACGCAGTATTTT
CASRSGASGRTDTQYF
>-|TRBJ2-3|TRBV11-2|few|15
TGTGCCAGCAGCTACCCACGCGGGTTCACAGATACGCAGTATTTT
CASSYPRGFTDTQYF
>-|TRBJ1-4|TRBV20-1|-|10
TGCAGTGCTGGGACGGGAAAACTGTTTTTT
CSAGTGKLFF
>TRBD2|TRBJ2-1|TRBV7-4|-|16
TGTGCCAGCAGCGCCATGACTAGCGGGAGGGCCAGAGGGCAGTTCTTC
CASSAMTSGRARGQFF
>-|TRBJ2-1|TRBV18|-|17
TGTGCCAGCTCATCTACCGGAGGCGAGCTTACCTACAATGAGCAGTTCTTC
CASSSTGGELTYNEQFF
>-|TRBJ2-3|TRBV10-3|-|15
TGTGCCATCAGTGGGCAGGGAGGTAACACAGATACGCAGTATTTT
CAISGQGGNTDTQYF
>TRBD1|TRBJ2-6|TRBV4-2|-|19
TGTGCCAGCAGCATCCGGACAGGGGGGACACCGTCTGGGGCCAACGTCCTGACTTTC
CASSIRTGGTPSGANVLTF
>TRBD1|TRBJ2-4|TRBV15|-|14
TGTGCCACCAGCAAGGGGGCCGAGCAGGACATTCAGTACTTC
CATSKGAEQDIQYF
>-|TRBJ1-1|TRBV29-1|few|13
TGCAGCGTAAACAGGGATAGAAACACTGAAGCTTTCTTT
CSVNRDRNTEAFF
>-|TRBJ2-1|TRBV4-3|-|16
TGCGCCAGCAGCTTAAGCGCTAGTAGGTTACACAATGAGCAGTTCTTC
CASSLSASRLHNEQFF